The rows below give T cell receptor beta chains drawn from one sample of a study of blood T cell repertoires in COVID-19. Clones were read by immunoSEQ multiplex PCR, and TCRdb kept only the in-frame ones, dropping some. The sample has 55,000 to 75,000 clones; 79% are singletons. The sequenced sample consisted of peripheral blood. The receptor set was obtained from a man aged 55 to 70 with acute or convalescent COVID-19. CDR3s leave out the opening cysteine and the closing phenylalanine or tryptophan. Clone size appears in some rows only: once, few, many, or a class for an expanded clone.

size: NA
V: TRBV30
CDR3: AWSLALNTEAF

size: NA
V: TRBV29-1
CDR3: SVVAAPNQPQH

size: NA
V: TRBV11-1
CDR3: ASSLGGVQETQY

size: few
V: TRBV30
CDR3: AWSPGQTSNYEQY

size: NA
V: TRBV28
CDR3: ASAQLATYNEQF

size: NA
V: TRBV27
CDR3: ASSSAWNEQF

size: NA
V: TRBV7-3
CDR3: ASSHTVNTEAF

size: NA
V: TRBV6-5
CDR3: AGGQGHSGNTIY

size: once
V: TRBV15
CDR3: ATSRDPGSSGNTIY

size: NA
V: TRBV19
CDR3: ASSLGQSTNSPLH

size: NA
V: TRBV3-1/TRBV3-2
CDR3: ASSQPLDYRGETQY

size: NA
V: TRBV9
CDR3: ASSGGNTEAF

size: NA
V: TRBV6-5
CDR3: ASVGWDSNEKLF

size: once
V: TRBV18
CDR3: ASSPPGRGAYEQY

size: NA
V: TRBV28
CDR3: ASSSAVLREGTGEQY

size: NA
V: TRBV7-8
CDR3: ASSEGPGLQNSPLH

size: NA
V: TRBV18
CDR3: ASSPQASSGSSYEQY

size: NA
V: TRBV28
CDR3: ASSSPDSLDTGELF

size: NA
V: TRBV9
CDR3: ASSILGGAGNEQF

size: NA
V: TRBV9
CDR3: ASSADIRGFGDTQY

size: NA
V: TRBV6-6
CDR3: ASSSNRDRKNTEAF

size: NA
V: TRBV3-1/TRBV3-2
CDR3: ASSQATERTASYT

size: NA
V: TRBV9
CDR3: ASSPGLAGRWDNEQF

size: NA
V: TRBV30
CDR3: AWSVRLQETQY

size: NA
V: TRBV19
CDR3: ASSMGATGELF

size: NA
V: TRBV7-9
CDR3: ASKGLGGVSPNEQF

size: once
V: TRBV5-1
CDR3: ASSLSRGNTEAF

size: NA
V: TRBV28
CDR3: ASSSSYGYT

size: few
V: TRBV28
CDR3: ASSYGRAAEKLF

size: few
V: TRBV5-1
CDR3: ASSPEWGLGTEAF

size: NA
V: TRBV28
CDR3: ASSPGQGAEKLF

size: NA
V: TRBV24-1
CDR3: ATQAAGGRTGELF

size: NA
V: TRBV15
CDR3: ATSRDQEGRETEAF

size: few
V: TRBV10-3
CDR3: AISEGIFGTSGASTDTQY

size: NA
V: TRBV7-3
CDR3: ASSLGYWGRDRGRSEQF

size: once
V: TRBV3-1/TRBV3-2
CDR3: ASSQDRETLH

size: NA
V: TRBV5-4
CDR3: ASSLPPGSGNTGELF

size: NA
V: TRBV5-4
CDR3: ASSPGLARESDTQY

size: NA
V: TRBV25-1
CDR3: ASSARTGKSEQY

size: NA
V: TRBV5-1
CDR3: ASSLEGLVAGEQY

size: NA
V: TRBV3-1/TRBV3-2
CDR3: ASSKTTGGQETQY

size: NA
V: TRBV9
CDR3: ASSDTSGREATDTQY